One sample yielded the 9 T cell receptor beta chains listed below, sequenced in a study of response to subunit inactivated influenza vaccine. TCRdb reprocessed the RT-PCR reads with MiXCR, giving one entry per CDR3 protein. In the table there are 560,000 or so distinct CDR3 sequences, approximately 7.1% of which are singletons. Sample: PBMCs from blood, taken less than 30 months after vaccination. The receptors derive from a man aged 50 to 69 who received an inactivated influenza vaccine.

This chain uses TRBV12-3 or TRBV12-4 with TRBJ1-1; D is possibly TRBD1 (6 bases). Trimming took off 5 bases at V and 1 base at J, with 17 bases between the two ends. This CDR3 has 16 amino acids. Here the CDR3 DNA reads TGTGCCAGCAGTGGGAGGCCCGGACAGAAGAACACTGAAGCTTTCTTT. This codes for CASSGRPGQKNTEAFF.

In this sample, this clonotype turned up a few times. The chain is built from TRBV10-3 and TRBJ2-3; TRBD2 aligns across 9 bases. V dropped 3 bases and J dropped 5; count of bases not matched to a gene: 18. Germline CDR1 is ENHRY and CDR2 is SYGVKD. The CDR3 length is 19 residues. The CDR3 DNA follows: TGTGCCATCAGTGAAAATCACCCTAAAAGCGGGAGGATCGGAGATACGCAGTATTTT. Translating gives CAISENHPKSGRIGDTQYF.

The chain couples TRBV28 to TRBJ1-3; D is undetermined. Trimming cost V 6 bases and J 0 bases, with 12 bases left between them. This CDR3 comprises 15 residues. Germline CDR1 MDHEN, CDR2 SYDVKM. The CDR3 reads CASRLDISSGNTIYF. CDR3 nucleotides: TGTGCCAGCAGACTAGACATTAGCTCTGGAAACACCATATATTTT.

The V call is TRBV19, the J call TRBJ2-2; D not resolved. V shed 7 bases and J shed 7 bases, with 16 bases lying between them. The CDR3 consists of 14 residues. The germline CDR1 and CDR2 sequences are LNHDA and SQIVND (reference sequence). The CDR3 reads CASTYPQAGGELFF. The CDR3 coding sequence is TGTGCCAGTACTTATCCCCAGGCTGGCGGGGAGCTGTTTTTT.

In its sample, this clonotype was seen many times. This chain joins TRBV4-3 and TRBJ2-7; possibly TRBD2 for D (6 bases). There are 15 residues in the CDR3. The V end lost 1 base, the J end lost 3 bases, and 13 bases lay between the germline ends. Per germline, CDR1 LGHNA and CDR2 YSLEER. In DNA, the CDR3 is TGCGCCAGCAGCCAAGGTTCTAGCGTACACTACGAGCAGTACTTC. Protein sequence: CASSQGSSVHYEQYF.

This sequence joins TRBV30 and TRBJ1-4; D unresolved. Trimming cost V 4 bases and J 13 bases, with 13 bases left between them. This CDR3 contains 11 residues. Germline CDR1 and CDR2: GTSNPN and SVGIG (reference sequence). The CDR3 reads CAWTTAGRLFF. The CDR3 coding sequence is TGTGCCTGGACGACGGCGGGCAGACTGTTTTTT. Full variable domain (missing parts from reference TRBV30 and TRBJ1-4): SQTIHQWPATLVQPVGSPLSLECTVEGTSNPNLYWYRQAAGRGLQLLFYSVGIGQISSEVPQNLSASRPQDRQFILSSKKLLLSDSGFYLCAWTTAGRLFFGSGTQLSVL.

CDR3 nucleotide sequence: TGTGCCATCAACGGCGGGAGGACCAACAATGAGCAGTTCTTC. It yields the protein CAINGGRTNNEQFF. This chain connects TRBV10-3 to TRBJ2-1; 8 bases agree with TRBD2. Germline V lookup: CDR1 ENHRY, CDR2 SYGVKD. CDR3 length: 14 residues. The V gene end was trimmed by 7 bases and the J gene end by 5 bases; junction bases not matched to a gene: 7.

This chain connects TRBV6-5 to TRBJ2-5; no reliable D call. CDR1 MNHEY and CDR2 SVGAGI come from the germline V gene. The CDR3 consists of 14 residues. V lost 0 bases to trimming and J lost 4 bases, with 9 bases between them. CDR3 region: CASSYSRRSETQYF. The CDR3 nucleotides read TGTGCCAGCAGTTACTCGAGGCGTTCAGAGACCCAGTACTTC.

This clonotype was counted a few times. CDR3 bases: TGTGCCAGCGGGGACCGCAGCTCCTACAATGAGCAGTTCTTC. It encodes CASGDRSSYNEQFF. V usage is TRBV2 and J usage is TRBJ2-1, with D perhaps matching TRBD1 or TRBD2 (5 bases each). V was cut by 8 bases and J by 0 bases, with 11 bases left in between. CDR3 length equals 14 residues. CDR1 and CDR2 from the germline V gene are SNHLY and FYNNEI.